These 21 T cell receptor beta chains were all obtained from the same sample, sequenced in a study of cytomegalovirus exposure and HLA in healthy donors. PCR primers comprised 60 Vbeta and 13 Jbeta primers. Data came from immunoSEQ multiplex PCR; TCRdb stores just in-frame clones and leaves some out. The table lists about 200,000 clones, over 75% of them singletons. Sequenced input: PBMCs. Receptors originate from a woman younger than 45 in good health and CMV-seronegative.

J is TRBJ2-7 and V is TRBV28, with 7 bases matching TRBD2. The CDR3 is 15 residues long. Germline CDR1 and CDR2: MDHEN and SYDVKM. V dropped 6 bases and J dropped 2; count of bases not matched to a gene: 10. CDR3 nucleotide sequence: TGTGCCAGCAGCCGCCCGGGGGGAGGGGCCTACGAGCAGTACTTC. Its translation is CASSRPGGGAYEQYF.

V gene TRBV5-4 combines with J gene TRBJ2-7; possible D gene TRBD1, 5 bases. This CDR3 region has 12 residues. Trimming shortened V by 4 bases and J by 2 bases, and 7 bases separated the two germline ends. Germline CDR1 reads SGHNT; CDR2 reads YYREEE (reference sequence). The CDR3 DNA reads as TGTGCCAGCAGCACGGACACCTACGAGCAGTACTTC. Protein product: CASSTDTYEQYF. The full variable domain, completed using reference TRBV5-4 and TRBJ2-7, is ETGVTQSPTHLIKTRGQQVTLRCSSQSGHNTVSWYQQALGQGPQFIFQYYREEENGRGNFPPRFSGLQFPNYSSELNVNALELDDSALYLCASSTDTYEQYFGPGTRLTVT.

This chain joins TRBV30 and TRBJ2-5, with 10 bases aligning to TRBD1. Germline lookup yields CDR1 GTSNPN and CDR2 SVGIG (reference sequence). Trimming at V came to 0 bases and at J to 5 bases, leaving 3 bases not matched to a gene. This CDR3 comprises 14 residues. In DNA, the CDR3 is TGTGCCTGGAGTGTGGACAGGGGGTCGGAGACCCAGTACTTC. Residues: CAWSVDRGSETQYF.

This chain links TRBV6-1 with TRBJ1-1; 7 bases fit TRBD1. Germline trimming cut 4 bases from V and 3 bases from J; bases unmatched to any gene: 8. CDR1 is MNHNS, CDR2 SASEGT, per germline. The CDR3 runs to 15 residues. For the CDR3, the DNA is TGTGCCAGCAGTGCCCTACAGGGGTGGGACACTGAAGCTTTCTTT. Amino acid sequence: CASSALQGWDTEAFF.

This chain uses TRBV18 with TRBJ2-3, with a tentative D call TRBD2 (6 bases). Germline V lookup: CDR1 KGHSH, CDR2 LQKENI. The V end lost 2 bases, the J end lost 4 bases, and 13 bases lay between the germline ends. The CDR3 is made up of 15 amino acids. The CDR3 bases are TGTGCCAGCTCACCAATTCTGGGGGGTGCAGATACGCAGTATTTT. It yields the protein CASSPILGGADTQYF.

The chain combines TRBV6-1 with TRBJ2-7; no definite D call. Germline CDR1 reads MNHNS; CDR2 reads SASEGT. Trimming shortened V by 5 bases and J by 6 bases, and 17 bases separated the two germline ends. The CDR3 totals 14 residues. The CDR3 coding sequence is TGTGCCAGCAGTTCCCTACTGCGGTGGTTCGAGCAGTACTTC. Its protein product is CASSSLLRWFEQYF.

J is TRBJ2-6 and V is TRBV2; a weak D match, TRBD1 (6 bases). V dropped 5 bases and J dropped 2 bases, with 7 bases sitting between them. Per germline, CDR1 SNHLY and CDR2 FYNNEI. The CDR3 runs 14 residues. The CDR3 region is CASSNRAGANVLTF. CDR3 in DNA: TGTGCCAGCAGTAACAGGGCTGGGGCCAACGTCCTGACTTTC.

CDR3 DNA: TGTGCCAGCAGCTTAGCGGGGGGCACCGGGGAGCTGTTTTTT. Translated: CASSLAGGTGELFF. The rearrangement uses TRBV7-7 and TRBJ2-2; TRBD2 is a possible D gene (6 bases). The CDR3 consists of 14 residues. Germline V gene lookup returns CDR1 SSHAT and CDR2 FNYEAQ (reference sequence). Trimming took 0 bases from V and 4 from J, leaving 6 bases between them.

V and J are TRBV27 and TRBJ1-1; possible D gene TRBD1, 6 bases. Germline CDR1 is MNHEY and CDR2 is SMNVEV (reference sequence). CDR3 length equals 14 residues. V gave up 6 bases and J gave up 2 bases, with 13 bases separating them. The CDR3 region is CASSGLGANTEAFF. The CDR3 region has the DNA TGTGCCAGCAGCGGCCTGGGGGCAAACACTGAAGCTTTCTTT.

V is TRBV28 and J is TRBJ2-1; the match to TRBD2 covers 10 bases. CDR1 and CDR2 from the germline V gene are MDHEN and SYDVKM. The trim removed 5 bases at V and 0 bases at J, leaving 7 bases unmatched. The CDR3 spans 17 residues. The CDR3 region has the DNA TGTGCCAGCAGTAACATAGCGGGAGGTTTCTCCTACAATGAGCAGTTCTTC. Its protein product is CASSNIAGGFSYNEQFF.

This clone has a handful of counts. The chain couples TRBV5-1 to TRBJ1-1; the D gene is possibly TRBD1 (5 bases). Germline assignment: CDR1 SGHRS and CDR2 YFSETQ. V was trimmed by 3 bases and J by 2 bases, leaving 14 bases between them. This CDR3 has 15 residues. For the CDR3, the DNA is TGCGCCAGCAGCTCACCCGACAGCCTTAACACTGAAGCTTTCTTT. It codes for CASSSPDSLNTEAFF.

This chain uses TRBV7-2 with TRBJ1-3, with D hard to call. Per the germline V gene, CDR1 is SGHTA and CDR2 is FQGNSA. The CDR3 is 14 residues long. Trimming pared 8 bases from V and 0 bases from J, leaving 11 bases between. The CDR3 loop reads CASQDRDSGNTIYF. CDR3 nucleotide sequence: TGTGCCAGCCAGGACCGGGACTCTGGAAACACCATATATTTT. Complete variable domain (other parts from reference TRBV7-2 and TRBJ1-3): GAGVSQSPSNKVTEKGKDVELRCDPISGHTALYWYRQSLGQGLEFLIYFQGNSAPDKSGLPSDRFSAERTGGSVSTLTIQRTQQEDSAVYLCASQDRDSGNTIYFGEGSWLTVV.

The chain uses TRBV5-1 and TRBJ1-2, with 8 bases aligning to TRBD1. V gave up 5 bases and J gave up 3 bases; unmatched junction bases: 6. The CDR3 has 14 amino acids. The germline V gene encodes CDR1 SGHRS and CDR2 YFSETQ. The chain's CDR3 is CASRSAGGYYGYTF. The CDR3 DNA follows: TGCGCCAGCAGGTCGGCAGGGGGCTACTATGGCTACACCTTC.

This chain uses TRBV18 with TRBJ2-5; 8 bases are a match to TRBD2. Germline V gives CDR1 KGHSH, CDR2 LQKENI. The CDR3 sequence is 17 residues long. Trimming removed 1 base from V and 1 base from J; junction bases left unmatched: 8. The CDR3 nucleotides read TGTGCCAGCTCACCACGCTCTCCGGGAGGGATCCAAGAGACCCAGTACTTC. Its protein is CASSPRSPGGIQETQYF. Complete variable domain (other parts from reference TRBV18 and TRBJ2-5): NAGVMQNPRHLVRRRGQEARLRCSPMKGHSHVYWYRQLPEEGLKFMVYLQKENIIDESGMPKERFSAEFPKEGPSILRIQQVVRGDSAAYFCASSPRSPGGIQETQYFGPGTRLLVL.

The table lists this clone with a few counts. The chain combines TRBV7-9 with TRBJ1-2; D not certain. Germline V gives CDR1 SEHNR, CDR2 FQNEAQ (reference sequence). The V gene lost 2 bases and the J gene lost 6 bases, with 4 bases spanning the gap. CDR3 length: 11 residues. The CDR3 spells CASSLSHGYTF. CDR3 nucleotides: TGTGCCAGCAGCTTAAGCCATGGCTACACCTTC.

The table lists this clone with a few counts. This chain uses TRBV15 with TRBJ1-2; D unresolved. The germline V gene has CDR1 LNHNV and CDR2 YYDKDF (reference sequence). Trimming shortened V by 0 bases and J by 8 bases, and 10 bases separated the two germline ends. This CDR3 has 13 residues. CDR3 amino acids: CATSRDRVWGYTF. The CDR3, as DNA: TGTGCCACCAGCAGAGATCGGGTCTGGGGCTACACCTTC.

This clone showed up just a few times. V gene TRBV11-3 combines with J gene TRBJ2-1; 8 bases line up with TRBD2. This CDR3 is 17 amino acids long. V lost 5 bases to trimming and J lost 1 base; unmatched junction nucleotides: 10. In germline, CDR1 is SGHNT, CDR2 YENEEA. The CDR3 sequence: CASSRRTSGDSYNEQFF. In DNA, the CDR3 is TGTGCCAGCAGCCGTCGAACTAGCGGAGATTCCTACAATGAGCAGTTCTTC. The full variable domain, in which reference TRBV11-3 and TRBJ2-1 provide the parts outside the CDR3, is EAGVVQSPRYKIIEKKQPVAFWCNPISGHNTLYWYLQNLGQGPELLIRYENEEAVDDSQLPKDRFSAERLKGVDSTLKIQPAELGDSAVYLCASSRRTSGDSYNEQFFGPGTRLTVL.

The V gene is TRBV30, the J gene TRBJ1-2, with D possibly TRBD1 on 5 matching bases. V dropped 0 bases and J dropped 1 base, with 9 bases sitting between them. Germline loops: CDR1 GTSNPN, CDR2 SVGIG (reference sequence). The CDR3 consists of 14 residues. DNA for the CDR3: TGTGCCTGGAGTGTACTGCAGGGTAACTATGGCTACACCTTC. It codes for CAWSVLQGNYGYTF.

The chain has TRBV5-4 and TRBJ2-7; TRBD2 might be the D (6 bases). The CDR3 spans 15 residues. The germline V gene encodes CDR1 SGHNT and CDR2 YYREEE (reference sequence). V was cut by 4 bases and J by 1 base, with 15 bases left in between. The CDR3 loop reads CASSLSGSVSYEQYF. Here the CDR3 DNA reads TGTGCCAGCAGCCTAAGCGGGTCTGTATCCTACGAGCAGTACTTC.

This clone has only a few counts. This CDR3 reads CASSSRSYNEQFF. CDR3 DNA sequence: TGTGCCAGCAGCTCTCGCTCCTACAATGAGCAGTTCTTC. This sequence joins TRBV7-2 and TRBJ2-1; D is unresolved. The length of the CDR3 is 13 residues. Looked up from germline, CDR1 is SGHTA and CDR2 is FQGNSA. Trimming pared 4 bases from V and 0 bases from J, leaving 4 bases between.

DNA of the CDR3: TGCAGCGTTGTGACGGCGGCCCAAGAGACCCAGTACTTC. Protein product: CSVVTAAQETQYF. The chain links TRBV29-1 to TRBJ2-5, with D unresolved. The CDR3 covers 13 residues. Between the trimmed V and J ends, which lost 4 bases and 1 base, there was a span of 10 bases. Looked up from germline, CDR1 is SQVTM and CDR2 is ANQGSEA.